These 4 T cell receptor beta chains were all obtained from the same sample, sequenced in a study of blood T cell repertoires in COVID-19. Profiling relied on immunoSEQ multiplex PCR, and the TCRdb table lists in-frame clones only, not all of them. The repertoire holds approximately 110,000 clones, with around 80% as singletons. Sequenced input: peripheral blood. The receptor set was obtained from a human donor in a cohort sampled during active or convalescent COVID-19.

This chain links TRBV28 with TRBJ2-2; a possible D gene is TRBD1 (5 bases). Germline CDR1 is MDHEN and CDR2 is SYDVKM. The CDR3 is 14 residues long. Trimming removed 7 bases at V and 7 bases at J, with 16 bases between. CDR3 nucleotide sequence: TGTGCCAGCAAGGTAGTGACAGCAATCGGGGAGCTGTTTTTT. Its translation: CASKVVTAIGELFF. The full variable domain, its missing parts supplied by reference TRBV28 and TRBJ2-2, is DVKVTQSSRYLVKRTGEKVFLECVQDMDHENMFWYRQDPGLGLRLIYFSYDVKMKEKGDIPEGYSVSREKKERFSLILESASTNQTSMYLCASKVVTAIGELFFGEGSRLTVL.

CDR3 bases: TGTGCCAGCAGTTTAGATCAGCGGGGGAGCTCCTACAATGAGCAGTTCTTC. Protein product: CASSLDQRGSSYNEQFF. V and J are TRBV27 and TRBJ2-1, with 8 bases lining up with TRBD2. Trimming removed 2 bases from V and 0 bases from J; junction bases left unmatched: 6. The CDR3 sequence is 17 residues long. Germline assignment: CDR1 MNHEY and CDR2 SMNVEV (reference sequence).

The chain combines TRBV7-2 with TRBJ2-2; 8 bases match TRBD2. The CDR3 covers 15 residues. Germline V CDR1 and CDR2: SGHTA, FQGNSA. V dropped 6 bases and J dropped 4; count of bases not matched to a gene: 7. As DNA, the CDR3 is TGTGCCAGCAGACAAAGCGGGGGAAGCACCGGGGAGCTGTTTTTT. Its protein product is CASRQSGGSTGELFF.

The genes are TRBV3-1 (or the pseudogene TRBV3-2) and TRBJ2-1; 11 bases align to TRBD1. The CDR3 totals 15 residues. With 2 bases clipped from V and 10 bases from J, the junction kept 7 bases outside the gene matches. Per germline, CDR1 LGHDT and CDR2 YNNKEL (reference sequence). The CDR3 DNA is TGTGCCAGCAGCCAAAGGGACAGGGGGAAGGAAGAGCAGTTCTTC. This gives the protein CASSQRDRGKEEQFF.